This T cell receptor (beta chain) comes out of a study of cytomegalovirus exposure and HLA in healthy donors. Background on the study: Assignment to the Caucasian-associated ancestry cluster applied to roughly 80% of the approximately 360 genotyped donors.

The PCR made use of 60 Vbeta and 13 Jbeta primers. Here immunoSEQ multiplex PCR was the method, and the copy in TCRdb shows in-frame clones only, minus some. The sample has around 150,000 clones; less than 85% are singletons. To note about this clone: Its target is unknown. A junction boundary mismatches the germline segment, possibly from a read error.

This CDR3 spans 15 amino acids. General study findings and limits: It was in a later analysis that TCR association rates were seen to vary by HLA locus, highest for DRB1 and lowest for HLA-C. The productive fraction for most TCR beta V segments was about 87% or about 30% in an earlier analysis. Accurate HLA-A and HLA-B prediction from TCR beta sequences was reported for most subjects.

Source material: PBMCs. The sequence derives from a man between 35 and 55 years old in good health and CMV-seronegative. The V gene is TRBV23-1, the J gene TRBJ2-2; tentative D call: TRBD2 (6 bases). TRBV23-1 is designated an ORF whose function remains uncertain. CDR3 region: CASSSGTPKTGELFF. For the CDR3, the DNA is TGCGCCAGCTCCTCCGGGACTCCGAAGACCGGGGAGCTGTTTTTT.